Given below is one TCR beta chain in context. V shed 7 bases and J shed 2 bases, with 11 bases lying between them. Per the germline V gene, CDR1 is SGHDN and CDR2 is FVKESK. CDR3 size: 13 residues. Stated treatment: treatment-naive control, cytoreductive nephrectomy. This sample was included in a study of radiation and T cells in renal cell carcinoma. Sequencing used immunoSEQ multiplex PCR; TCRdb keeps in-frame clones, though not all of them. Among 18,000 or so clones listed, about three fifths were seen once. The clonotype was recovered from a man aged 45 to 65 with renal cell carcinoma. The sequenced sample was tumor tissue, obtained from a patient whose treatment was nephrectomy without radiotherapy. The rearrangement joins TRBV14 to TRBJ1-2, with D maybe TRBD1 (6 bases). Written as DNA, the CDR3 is TGTGCCAGCACAAAAGGGGGAAACTATGGCTACACCTTC. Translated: CASTKGGNYGYTF. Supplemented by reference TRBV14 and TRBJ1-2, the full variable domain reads EAGVTQFPSHSVIEKGQTVTLRCDPISGHDNLYWYRRVMGKEIKFLLHFVKESKQDESGMPNNRFLAERTGGTYSTLKVQPAELEDSGVYFCASTKGGNYGYTFGSGTRLTVV.